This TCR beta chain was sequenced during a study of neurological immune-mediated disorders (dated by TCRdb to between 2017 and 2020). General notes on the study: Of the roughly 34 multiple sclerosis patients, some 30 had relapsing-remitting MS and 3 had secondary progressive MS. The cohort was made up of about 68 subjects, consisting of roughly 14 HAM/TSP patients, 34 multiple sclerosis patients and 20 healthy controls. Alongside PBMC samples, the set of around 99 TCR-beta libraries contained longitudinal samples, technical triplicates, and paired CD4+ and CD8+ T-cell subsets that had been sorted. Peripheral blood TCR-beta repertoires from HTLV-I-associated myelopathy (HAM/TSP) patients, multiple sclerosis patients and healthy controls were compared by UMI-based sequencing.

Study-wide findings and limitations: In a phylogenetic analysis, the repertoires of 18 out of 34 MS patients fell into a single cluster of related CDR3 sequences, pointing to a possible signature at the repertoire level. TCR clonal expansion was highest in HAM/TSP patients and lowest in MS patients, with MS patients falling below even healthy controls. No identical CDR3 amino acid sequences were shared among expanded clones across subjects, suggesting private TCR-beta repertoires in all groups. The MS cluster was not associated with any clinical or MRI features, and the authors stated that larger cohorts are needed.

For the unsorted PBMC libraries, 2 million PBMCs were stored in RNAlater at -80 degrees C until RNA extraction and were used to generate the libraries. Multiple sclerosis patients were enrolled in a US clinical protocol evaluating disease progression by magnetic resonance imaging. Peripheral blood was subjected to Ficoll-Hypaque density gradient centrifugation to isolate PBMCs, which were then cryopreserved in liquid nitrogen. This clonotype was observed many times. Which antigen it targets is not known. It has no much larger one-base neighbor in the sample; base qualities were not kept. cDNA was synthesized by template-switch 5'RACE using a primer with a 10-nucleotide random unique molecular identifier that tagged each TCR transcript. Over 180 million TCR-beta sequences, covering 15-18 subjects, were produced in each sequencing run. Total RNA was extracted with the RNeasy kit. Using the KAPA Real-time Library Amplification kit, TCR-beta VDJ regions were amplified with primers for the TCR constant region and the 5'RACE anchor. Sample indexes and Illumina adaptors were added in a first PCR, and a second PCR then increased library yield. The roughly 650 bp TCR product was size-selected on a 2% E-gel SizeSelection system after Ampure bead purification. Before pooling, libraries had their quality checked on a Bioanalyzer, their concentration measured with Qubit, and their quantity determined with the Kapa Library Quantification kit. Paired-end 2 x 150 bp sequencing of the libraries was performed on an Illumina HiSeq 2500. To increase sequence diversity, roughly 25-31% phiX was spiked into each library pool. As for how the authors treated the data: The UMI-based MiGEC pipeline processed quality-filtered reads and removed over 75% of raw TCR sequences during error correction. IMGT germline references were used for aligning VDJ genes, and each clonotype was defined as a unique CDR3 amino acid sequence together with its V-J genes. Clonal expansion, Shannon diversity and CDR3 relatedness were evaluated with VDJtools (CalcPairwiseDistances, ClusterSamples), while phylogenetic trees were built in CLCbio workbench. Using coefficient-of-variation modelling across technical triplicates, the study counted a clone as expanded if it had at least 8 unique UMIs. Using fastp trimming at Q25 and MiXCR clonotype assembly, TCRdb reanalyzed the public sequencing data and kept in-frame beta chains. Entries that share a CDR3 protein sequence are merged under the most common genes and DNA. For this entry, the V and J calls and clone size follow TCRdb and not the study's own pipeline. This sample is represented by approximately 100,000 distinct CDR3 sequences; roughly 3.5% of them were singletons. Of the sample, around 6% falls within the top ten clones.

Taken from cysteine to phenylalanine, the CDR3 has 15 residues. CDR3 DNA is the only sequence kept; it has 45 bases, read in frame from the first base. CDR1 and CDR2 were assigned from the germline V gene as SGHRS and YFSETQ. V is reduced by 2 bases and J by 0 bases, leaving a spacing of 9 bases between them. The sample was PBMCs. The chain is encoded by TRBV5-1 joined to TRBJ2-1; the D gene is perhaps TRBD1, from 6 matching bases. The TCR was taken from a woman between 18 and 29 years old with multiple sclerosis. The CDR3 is CASSFTQGSYNEQFF. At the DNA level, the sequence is TGCGCCAGCAGCTTTACACAGGGCTCCTACAATGAGCAGTTCTTC.